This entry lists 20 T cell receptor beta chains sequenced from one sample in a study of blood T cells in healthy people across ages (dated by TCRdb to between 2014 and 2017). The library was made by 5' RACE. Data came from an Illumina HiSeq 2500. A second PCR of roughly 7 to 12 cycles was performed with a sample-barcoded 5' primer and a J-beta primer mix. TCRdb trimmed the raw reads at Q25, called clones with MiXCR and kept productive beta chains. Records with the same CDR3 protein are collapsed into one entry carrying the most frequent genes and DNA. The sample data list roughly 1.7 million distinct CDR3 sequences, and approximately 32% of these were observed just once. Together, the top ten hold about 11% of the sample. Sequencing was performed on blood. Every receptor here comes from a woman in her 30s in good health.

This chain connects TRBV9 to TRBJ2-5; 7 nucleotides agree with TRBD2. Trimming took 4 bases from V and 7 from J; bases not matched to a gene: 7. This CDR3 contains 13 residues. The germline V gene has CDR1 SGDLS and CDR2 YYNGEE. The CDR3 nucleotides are TGTGCCAGCAGCCCACTGGGGAGGGGGACCCAGTACTTC. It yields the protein CASSPLGRGTQYF. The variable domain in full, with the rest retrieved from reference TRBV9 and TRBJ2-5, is DSGVTQTPKHLITATGQRVTLRCSPRSGDLSVYWYQQSLDQGLQFLIQYYNGEERAKGNILERFSAQQFPDLHSELNLSSLELGDSALYFCASSPLGRGTQYFGPGTRLLVL.

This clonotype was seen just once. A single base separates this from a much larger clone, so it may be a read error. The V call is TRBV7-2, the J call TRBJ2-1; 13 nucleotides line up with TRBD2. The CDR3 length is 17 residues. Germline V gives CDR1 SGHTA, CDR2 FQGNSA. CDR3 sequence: CASSLGGTSGVNNGQFF. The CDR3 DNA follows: TGTGCCAGCAGCTTAGGAGGGACTAGCGGGGTAAACAATGGGCAGTTCTTC.

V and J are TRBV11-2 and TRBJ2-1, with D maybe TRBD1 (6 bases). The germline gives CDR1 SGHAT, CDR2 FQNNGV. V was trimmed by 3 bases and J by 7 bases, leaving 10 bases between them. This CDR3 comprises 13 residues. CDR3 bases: TGTGCCAGCAGCTTTCAGGGGTGGAATGAGCAGTTCTTC. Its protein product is CASSFQGWNEQFF.

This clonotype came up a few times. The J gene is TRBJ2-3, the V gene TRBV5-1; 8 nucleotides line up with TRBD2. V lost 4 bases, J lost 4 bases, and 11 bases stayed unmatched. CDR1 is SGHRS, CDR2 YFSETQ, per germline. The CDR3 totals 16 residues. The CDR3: CASSVDVRGGPDTQYF. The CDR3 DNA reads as TGCGCCAGCAGCGTGGATGTCCGGGGGGGGCCAGATACGCAGTATTTT.

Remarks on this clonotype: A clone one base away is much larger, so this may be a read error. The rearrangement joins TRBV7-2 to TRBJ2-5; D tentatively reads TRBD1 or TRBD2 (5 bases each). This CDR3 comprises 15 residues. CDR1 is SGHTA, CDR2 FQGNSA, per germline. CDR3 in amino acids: CVSSSYGTAQETQYF. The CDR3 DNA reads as TGTGTCAGCAGCTCCTACGGGACGGCACAAGAGACCCAGTACTTC.

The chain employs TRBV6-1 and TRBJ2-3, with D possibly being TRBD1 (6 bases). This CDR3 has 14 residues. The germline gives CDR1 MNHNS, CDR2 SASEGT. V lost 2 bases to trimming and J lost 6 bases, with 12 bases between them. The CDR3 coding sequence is TGTGCCAGCAGTGAAAGCACAGGGCCGGATACGCAGTATTTT. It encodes CASSESTGPDTQYF.

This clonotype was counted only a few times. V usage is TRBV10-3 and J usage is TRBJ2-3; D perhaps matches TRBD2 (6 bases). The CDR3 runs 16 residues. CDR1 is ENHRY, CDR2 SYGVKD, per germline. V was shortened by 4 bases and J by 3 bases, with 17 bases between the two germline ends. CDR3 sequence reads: CAISGVAGTVTDTQYF. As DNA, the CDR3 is TGTGCCATCAGTGGCGTGGCGGGGACGGTAACAGATACGCAGTATTTT.

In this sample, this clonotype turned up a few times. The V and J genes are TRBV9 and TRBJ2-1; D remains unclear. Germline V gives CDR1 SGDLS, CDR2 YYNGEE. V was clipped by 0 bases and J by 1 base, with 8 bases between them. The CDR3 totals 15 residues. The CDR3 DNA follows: TGTGCCAGCAGCGTAGGTACGATATCCTACAATGAGCAGTTCTTC. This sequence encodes CASSVGTISYNEQFF.

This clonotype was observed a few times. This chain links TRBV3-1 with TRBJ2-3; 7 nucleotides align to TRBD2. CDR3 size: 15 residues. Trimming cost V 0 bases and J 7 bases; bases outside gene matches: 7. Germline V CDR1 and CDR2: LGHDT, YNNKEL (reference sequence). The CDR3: CASSQDLGTIYTQYF. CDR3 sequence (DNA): TGTGCCAGCAGCCAAGATCTAGGGACTATCTATACGCAGTATTTT.

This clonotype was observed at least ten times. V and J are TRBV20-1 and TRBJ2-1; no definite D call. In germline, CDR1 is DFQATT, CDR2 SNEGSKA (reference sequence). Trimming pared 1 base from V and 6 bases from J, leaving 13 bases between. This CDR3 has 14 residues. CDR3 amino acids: CSARAERPGNEQFF. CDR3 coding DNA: TGCAGTGCTAGAGCGGAGCGTCCTGGCAATGAGCAGTTCTTC.

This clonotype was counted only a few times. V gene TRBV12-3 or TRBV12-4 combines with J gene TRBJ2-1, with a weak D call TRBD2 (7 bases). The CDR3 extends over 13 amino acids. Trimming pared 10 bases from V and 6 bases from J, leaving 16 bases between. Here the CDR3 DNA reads TGTGCCATCCTGGGGGGGCAGGTCAATGAGCAGTTCTTC. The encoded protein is CAILGGQVNEQFF.

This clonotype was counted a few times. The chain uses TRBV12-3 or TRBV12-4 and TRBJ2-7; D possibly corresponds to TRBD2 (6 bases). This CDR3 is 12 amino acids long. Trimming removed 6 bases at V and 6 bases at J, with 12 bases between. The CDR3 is CASSIGGSEQYF. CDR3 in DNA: TGTGCCAGCAGCATTGGAGGGTCCGAGCAGTACTTC.

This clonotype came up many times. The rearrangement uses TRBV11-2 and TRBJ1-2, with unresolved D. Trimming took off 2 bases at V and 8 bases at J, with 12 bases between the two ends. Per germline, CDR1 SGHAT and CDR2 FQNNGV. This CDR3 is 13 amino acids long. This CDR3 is CASSLQPSLGYTF. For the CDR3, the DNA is TGTGCCAGCAGCTTACAACCCTCCTTGGGCTACACCTTC.

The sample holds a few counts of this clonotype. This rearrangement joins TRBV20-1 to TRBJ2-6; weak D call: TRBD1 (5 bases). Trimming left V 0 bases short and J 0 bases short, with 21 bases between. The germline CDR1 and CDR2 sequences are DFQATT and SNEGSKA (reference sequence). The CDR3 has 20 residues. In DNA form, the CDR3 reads TGCAGTGCTAGAGATTGGCGCCAAGGGGATAAACTCTCTGGGGCCAACGTCCTGACTTTC. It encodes CSARDWRQGDKLSGANVLTF.

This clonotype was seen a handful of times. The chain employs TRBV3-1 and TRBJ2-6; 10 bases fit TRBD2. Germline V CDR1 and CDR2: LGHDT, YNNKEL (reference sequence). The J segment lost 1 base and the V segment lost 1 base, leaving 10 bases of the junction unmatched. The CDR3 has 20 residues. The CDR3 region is CASSQAVRSGRGSGANVLTF. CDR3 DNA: TGTGCCAGCAGCCAAGCGGTGAGAAGCGGGAGGGGGTCTGGGGCCAACGTCCTGACTTTC.

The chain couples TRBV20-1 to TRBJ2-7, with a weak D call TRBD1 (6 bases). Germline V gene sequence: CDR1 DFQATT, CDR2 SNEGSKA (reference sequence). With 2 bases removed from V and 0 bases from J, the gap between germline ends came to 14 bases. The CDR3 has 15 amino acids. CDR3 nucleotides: TGCAGTGCTAGAAGTCGGGACACGAGCTCCTACGAGCAGTACTTC. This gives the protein CSARSRDTSSYEQYF.

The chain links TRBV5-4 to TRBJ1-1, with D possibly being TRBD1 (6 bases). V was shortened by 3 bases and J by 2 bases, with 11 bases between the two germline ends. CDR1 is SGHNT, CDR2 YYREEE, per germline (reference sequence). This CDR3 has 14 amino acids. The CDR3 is CASSSRTENTEAFF. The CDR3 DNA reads TGTGCCAGCAGCTCCCGGACAGAAAACACTGAAGCTTTCTTT.

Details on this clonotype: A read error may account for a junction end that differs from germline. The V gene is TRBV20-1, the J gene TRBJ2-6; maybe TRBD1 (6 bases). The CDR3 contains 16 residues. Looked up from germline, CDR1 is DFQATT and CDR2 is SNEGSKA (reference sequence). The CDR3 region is CSATIQGPSGANALTF. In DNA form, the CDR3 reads TGCAGTGCTACCATACAGGGACCCTCTGGGGCCAACGCCCTGACTTTC.

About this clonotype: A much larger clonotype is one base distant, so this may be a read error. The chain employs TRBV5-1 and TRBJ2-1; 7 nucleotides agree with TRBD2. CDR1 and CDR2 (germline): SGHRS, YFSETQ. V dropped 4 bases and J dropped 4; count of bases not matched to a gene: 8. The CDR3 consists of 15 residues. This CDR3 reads CASSPGRGVYNEQFF. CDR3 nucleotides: TGCGCCAGCAGCCCGGGACGGGGGGTGTACAATGAGCAGTTCTTC.

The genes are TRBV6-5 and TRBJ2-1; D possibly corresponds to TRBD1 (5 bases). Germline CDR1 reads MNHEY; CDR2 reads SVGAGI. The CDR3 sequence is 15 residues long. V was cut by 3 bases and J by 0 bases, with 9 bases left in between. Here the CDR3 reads CASSYSQGSYNEQFF. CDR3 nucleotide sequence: TGTGCCAGCAGTTATAGTCAGGGCTCCTACAATGAGCAGTTCTTC.